The 27 T cell receptor beta chains in this list originate from one sample, sequenced in a study of blood T cell repertoires in COVID-19. The data were produced by immunoSEQ multiplex PCR, yet TCRdb's version contains in-frame clones alone and is incomplete. Among about 180,000 clones listed, less than 90% were seen once. The sample taken for sequencing was peripheral blood. These TCRs come from a man in his 70s with active or convalescent COVID-19.

The rearrangement joins TRBV11-3 to TRBJ2-7, with 7 nucleotides matching TRBD1. Per germline, CDR1 SGHNT and CDR2 YENEEA. CDR3 length: 14 amino acids. The ends lost 5 bases at V and 4 bases at J; junction bases unmatched: 8. In nucleotides, the CDR3 is TGTGCCAGCAGCCTTCGGACAGGAGATTACGAGCAGTACTTC. This codes for CASSLRTGDYEQYF.

The chain couples TRBV5-1 to TRBJ1-2, with 7 nucleotides matching TRBD1. The germline V gene encodes CDR1 SGHRS and CDR2 YFSETQ. The CDR3 runs 13 residues. V lost 4 bases, J lost 2 bases, and 2 bases stayed unmatched. The CDR3 bases are TGCGCCAGCAGCCAGACAGGGAACTATGGCTACACCTTC. It is translated as CASSQTGNYGYTF.

The chain carries TRBV28 and TRBJ1-6; 7 bases fit TRBD1. V was pared by 1 base and J by 4 bases, with 4 bases of the junction left unmatched. This CDR3 contains 16 residues. The germline CDR1 and CDR2 sequences are MDHEN and SYDVKM. CDR3 nucleotides: TGTGCCAGCAGTTTATCACGGACAGGATATAATTCACCCCTCCACTTT. Translation: CASSLSRTGYNSPLHF.

The gene calls are TRBV4-3 and TRBJ2-1; no reliable D call. This CDR3 comprises 13 residues. Trimming took 0 bases from V and 5 from J, leaving 5 bases between them. Germline values: CDR1 LGHNA, CDR2 YSLEER. The CDR3 sequence is CASSQDIDNEQFF. CDR3 nucleotide sequence: TGCGCCAGCAGCCAAGATATTGACAATGAGCAGTTCTTC.

This rearrangement joins TRBV11-2 to TRBJ1-2, with TRBD1 as a possible D gene (6 bases). CDR1 SGHAT and CDR2 FQNNGV come from the germline V gene. Trimming took off 3 bases at V and 2 bases at J, with 19 bases between the two ends. The CDR3 sequence is 17 residues long. CDR3 nucleotides: TGTGCCAGCAGCTTGGGCACAGGGAGTCTTTCCAACTATGGCTACACCTTC. It yields the protein CASSLGTGSLSNYGYTF.

The chain couples TRBV7-2 to TRBJ1-4; 9 nucleotides agree with TRBD1. Looked up from germline, CDR1 is SGHTA and CDR2 is FQGNSA. The V gene end was trimmed by 0 bases and the J gene end by 8 bases; junction bases not matched to a gene: 13. This CDR3 region has 18 residues. CDR3 sequence: CASSLAVLIRDRDEKLFF. In DNA, the CDR3 is TGTGCCAGCAGCTTAGCCGTCTTGATACGGGACAGGGACGAAAAACTGTTTTTT. The full variable domain, rest sourced from reference TRBV7-2 and TRBJ1-4, is GAGVSQSPSNKVTEKGKDVELRCDPISGHTALYWYRQSLGQGLEFLIYFQGNSAPDKSGLPSDRFSAERTGGSVSTLTIQRTQQEDSAVYLCASSLAVLIRDRDEKLFFGSGTQLSVL.

The rearrangement links TRBV18 to TRBJ2-3; D is unresolved. V lost 5 bases and J lost 2, with 5 bases in between. Germline V gene data show CDR1 as KGHSH and CDR2 as LQKENI. This CDR3 is built from 12 residues. The CDR3 is CASSAYTDTQYF. The CDR3 DNA reads as TGTGCCAGCTCAGCCTACACAGATACGCAGTATTTT.

V and J are TRBV5-1 and TRBJ1-1, with D possibly being TRBD1 (5 bases). Per germline, CDR1 SGHRS and CDR2 YFSETQ. There are 15 residues in the CDR3. V was clipped by 0 bases and J by 3 bases, with 12 bases between them. CDR3 DNA sequence: TGCGCCAGCAGCTTGGCAGGGATCGAGGACACTGAAGCTTTCTTT. Its protein product is CASSLAGIEDTEAFF.

This clone appeared once. The chain recombines TRBV18 with TRBJ1-3; 10 nucleotides align to TRBD1. The ends lost 3 bases at V and 2 bases at J; junction bases unmatched: 4. This CDR3 region has 16 residues. Germline V gene data show CDR1 as KGHSH and CDR2 as LQKENI. DNA for the CDR3: TGTGCCAGCTCACCTGGGACAGGGGATACTGGAAACACCATATATTTT. Its translation is CASSPGTGDTGNTIYF.

This chain links TRBV5-4 with TRBJ1-1; 10 bases are a match to TRBD1. The ends lost 4 bases at V and 8 bases at J; junction bases unmatched: 14. CDR3 length equals 16 residues. Germline V gene data show CDR1 as SGHNT and CDR2 as YYREEE (reference sequence). DNA of the CDR3: TGTGCCAGCAGCCCTAGACAGGGGGCCGCTCCATCAGAAGCTTTCTTT. Protein product: CASSPRQGAAPSEAFF.

This clone was observed a single time. The CDR3: CASSLMVGTADSNQPQHF. DNA for the CDR3: TGTGCCAGCTCACTTATGGTCGGGACAGCAGATAGCAATCAGCCCCAGCATTTT. V gene TRBV18 combines with J gene TRBJ1-5; 7 positions agree with TRBD1. CDR1 is KGHSH, CDR2 LQKENI, per germline. This CDR3 spans 18 amino acids. The V segment lost 4 bases and the J segment 0 bases; nucleotides outside the gene matches: 12.

As regards this clone: In the same sample, other DNA sequences code for this CDR3. The chain has TRBV28 and TRBJ2-7, with 11 bases identical to TRBD2. The CDR3 contains 14 residues. After removal of 7 bases from V and 4 bases from J, the junction contained 6 bases not matched to a gene. The germline V gene encodes CDR1 MDHEN and CDR2 SYDVKM. CDR3 protein: CASTLAGGSYEQYF. DNA for the CDR3: TGTGCCAGCACCTTAGCGGGAGGGTCGTACGAGCAGTACTTC.

This sequence joins TRBV5-4 and TRBJ2-1, with D possibly matching TRBD2 (5 bases). The germline CDR1 and CDR2 sequences are SGHNT and YYREEE (reference sequence). This CDR3 region has 15 residues. V was trimmed by 2 bases and J by 9 bases, leaving 18 bases between them. CDR3 bases: TGTGCCAGCAGCTTTACTAGTGTCGCCACGGGTGAGCAGTTCTTC. Its translation is CASSFTSVATGEQFF.

The chain couples TRBV5-1 to TRBJ2-7, with D tentatively TRBD1 (6 bases). CDR1 is SGHRS, CDR2 YFSETQ, per germline. With 2 bases removed from V and 2 bases from J, the gap between germline ends came to 11 bases. The CDR3 consists of 14 residues. CDR3 sequence: CASSFGTFPYEQYF. As DNA, the CDR3 is TGCGCCAGCAGCTTCGGGACATTCCCCTACGAGCAGTACTTC.

The CDR3 bases are TGTGCCAGCAGTCTACAGGGGGTTGATGGCTACACCTTC. Its translation: CASSLQGVDGYTF. V gene TRBV27 combines with J gene TRBJ1-2; 8 bases map to TRBD1. The CDR3 is 13 amino acids. Germline V gene lookup returns CDR1 MNHEY and CDR2 SMNVEV (reference sequence). The V segment lost 5 bases and the J segment 6 bases; nucleotides outside the gene matches: 5.

The chain has TRBV5-1 and TRBJ1-1; 7 nucleotides align to TRBD1. Germline V CDR1 and CDR2: SGHRS, YFSETQ. CDR3 length: 15 amino acids. V was clipped by 1 base and J by 0 bases; unmatched bases: 3. The CDR3, as DNA: TGCGCCAGCAGCTTGTCAGGGGGATTGAACACTGAAGCTTTCTTT. Translation gives CASSLSGGLNTEAFF.

There are a few counts of this clone. The rearrangement uses TRBV7-2 and TRBJ2-2, with 12 nucleotides matching TRBD2. Germline V gene lookup returns CDR1 SGHTA and CDR2 FQGNSA. The CDR3 runs to 15 residues. J lost 7 bases, V lost 5 bases, and 5 bases had no gene match. The DNA of the CDR3 is TGTGCCAGCAGCCCGACTAGCGGGAGAGACGGGGAGCTGTTTTTT. Translation: CASSPTSGRDGELFF.

The genes are TRBV7-2 and TRBJ1-5; no definite D call. Deletions cut 2 bases from V and 4 bases from J, with 6 bases between. In germline, CDR1 is SGHTA, CDR2 FQGNSA. The CDR3 length is 13 residues. CDR3 region: CASSLTFNQPQHF. CDR3 coding DNA: TGTGCCAGCAGCTTAACATTTAATCAGCCCCAGCATTTT. Drawing the rest from reference TRBV7-2 and TRBJ1-5, the complete variable domain is GAGVSQSPSNKVTEKGKDVELRCDPISGHTALYWYRQSLGQGLEFLIYFQGNSAPDKSGLPSDRFSAERTGGSVSTLTIQRTQQEDSAVYLCASSLTFNQPQHFGDGTRLSIL.

The V call is TRBV6-2 or TRBV6-3, the J call TRBJ1-2; D ambiguous. Germline V CDR1 and CDR2: MNHEY, SVGEGT. There are 12 residues in the CDR3. The V end was cut by 5 bases, the J end by 7 bases, with 11 bases between. CDR3 bases: TGTGCCAGCAGTGCCGCCGCGGGTGGCTACACCTTC. The encoded protein is CASSAAAGGYTF.

J is TRBJ1-1 and V is TRBV28; 7 nucleotides align to TRBD1. V trimming: 4 bases; J trimming: 8 bases; junction bases outside the gene matches: 16. The CDR3 has 16 residues. Germline values: CDR1 MDHEN, CDR2 SYDVKM. The CDR3 DNA reads TGTGCCAGCAGTTCCTACCGGACAGGAGGGAAGGTAGAAGCTTTCTTT. Amino acid sequence: CASSSYRTGGKVEAFF.

The chain is built from TRBV4-3 and TRBJ1-2, with D maybe TRBD1 (6 bases). The V gene lost 4 bases and the J gene lost 1 base, with 19 bases spanning the gap. From germline, CDR1 is LGHNA and CDR2 YSLEER. The CDR3 spans 17 residues. In nucleotides, the CDR3 is TGCGCCAGCAGCCCTTTAGGGCCAGGGGTTTTTAACTATGGCTACACCTTC. It translates to CASSPLGPGVFNYGYTF.

V is TRBV2 and J is TRBJ1-2; no clear D gene. The CDR3 is made up of 13 amino acids. Germline CDR1 reads SNHLY; CDR2 reads FYNNEI. V lost 6 bases and J lost 6, with 14 bases in between. The CDR3: CASSGPRRDGYTF. The CDR3 bases are TGTGCCAGCAGCGGACCACGGAGGGATGGCTACACCTTC. The variable domain in full, with the rest retrieved from reference TRBV2 and TRBJ1-2, is EPEVTQTPSHQVTQMGQEVILRCVPISNHLYFYWYRQILGQKVEFLVSFYNNEISEKSEIFDDQFSVERPDGSNFTLKIRSTKLEDSAMYFCASSGPRRDGYTFGSGTRLTVV.

This clone was observed a single time. The genes are TRBV3-1 (or the pseudogene TRBV3-2) and TRBJ2-1, with 7 bases matching TRBD2. J was trimmed by 5 bases and V by 1 base; bases with no gene match: 5. The germline V gene has CDR1 LGHDT and CDR2 YNNKEL (reference sequence). CDR3 length equals 15 residues. This chain's CDR3 is CASSQGLAAHNEQFF. CDR3 DNA sequence: TGTGCCAGCAGCCAAGGGCTAGCGGCACACAATGAGCAGTTCTTC.

A few counts support this clone. The gene calls are TRBV11-2 and TRBJ1-4; perhaps TRBD1 as D (5 bases). The V gene's germline CDR1 is SGHAT and CDR2 FQNNGV. With 4 bases removed from V and 4 bases from J, the gap between germline ends came to 13 bases. The CDR3 extends over 15 amino acids. The CDR3 bases are TGTGCCAGCAGCTCCAATTTGGGGGGTAATGAAAAACTGTTTTTT. Protein sequence: CASSSNLGGNEKLFF.

The genes are TRBV4-1 and TRBJ2-5; TRBD2 matches at 10 bases. Germline CDR1 is MGHRA and CDR2 is YSYEKL. J gave up 2 bases and V 0 bases, and 3 bases lay outside the gene matches. The CDR3 is made up of 16 amino acids. The DNA of the CDR3 is TGCGCCAGCAGCCAAGAAGGACTAGCGGCGCAAGAGACCCAGTACTTC. Its translation is CASSQEGLAAQETQYF.

The table lists this clone with a few counts. This chain joins TRBV7-2 and TRBJ2-1; TRBD1 aligns across 9 bases. CDR1 is SGHTA, CDR2 FQGNSA, per germline. There are 14 residues in the CDR3. With 3 bases clipped from V and 7 bases from J, the junction kept 4 bases outside the gene matches. The CDR3 region is CASSFRTGVNEQFF. The CDR3 bases are TGTGCCAGCAGCTTCCGGACAGGGGTAAATGAGCAGTTCTTC.

The rearrangement links TRBV29-1 to TRBJ1-2; a weak D match, TRBD1 (5 bases). V lost 3 bases to trimming and J lost 4 bases, with 12 bases between them. The germline gives CDR1 SQVTM, CDR2 ANQGSEA. This CDR3 region has 13 residues. CDR3 sequence reads: CSVDPGNSYGYTF. The DNA of the CDR3 is TGCAGCGTTGACCCAGGGAACAGCTATGGCTACACCTTC.